The 8 T cell receptor beta chains listed next were all sequenced from one sample in a study of cytomegalovirus exposure and HLA in healthy donors. The PCR contained 60 Vbeta and 13 Jbeta primers. Measured with immunoSEQ multiplex PCR; TCRdb has only the in-frame clones, and not every one. Recorded for this sample: around 100,000 clones. The specimen sequenced was PBMCs. All receptors come from a man between 35 and 55 years old in good health and CMV-seronegative.

This rearrangement joins TRBV6-5 to TRBJ1-1, with TRBD1 matching over 12 bases. This CDR3 contains 15 residues. Trimming took 6 bases from V and 3 from J; bases not matched to a gene: 5. Germline V lookup: CDR1 MNHEY, CDR2 SVGAGI. CDR3: CASRGQGALDTEAFF. The CDR3 region has the DNA TGTGCCAGCAGGGGACAGGGGGCGTTGGACACTGAAGCTTTCTTT.

The V and J genes are TRBV7-8 and TRBJ2-2; 7 positions agree with TRBD2. The V and J ends lost 5 bases and 6 bases, in that order; junction bases with no gene match: 9. CDR1 SGHVS and CDR2 FQNEAQ come from the germline V gene. This CDR3 is 15 amino acids long. The CDR3 coding sequence is TGTGCCAGCAGCACCCGGTCGGGGGGAGCCGGGGAGCTGTTTTTT. Amino acid sequence: CASSTRSGGAGELFF.

The chain has TRBV29-1 and TRBJ2-1, with a weak D call TRBD1 (7 bases). The germline V and J ends were trimmed by 7 bases and 8 bases, with 21 bases remaining between them. There are 14 residues in the CDR3. The germline gives CDR1 SQVTM, CDR2 ANQGSEA. CDR3 protein: CSGGLGQGGDEQFF. CDR3 bases: TGCAGCGGGGGGTTAGGGCAGGGGGGAGATGAGCAGTTCTTC.

DNA of the CDR3: TGTGCCTGGACGGCCAGGCTCCGCTATGGCTACACCTTC. Its protein is CAWTARLRYGYTF. The V call is TRBV30, the J call TRBJ1-2; D is undetermined. The V end lost 4 bases, the J end lost 4 bases, and 13 bases lay between the germline ends. CDR3 size: 13 residues. Germline CDR1 and CDR2: GTSNPN and SVGIG (reference sequence).

This sequence joins TRBV7-9 and TRBJ2-1, with TRBD2 matching 8 bases. The CDR3 runs 15 residues. The trim removed 5 bases at V and 7 bases at J, leaving 10 bases unmatched. Germline loops: CDR1 SEHNR, CDR2 FQNEAQ (reference sequence). In DNA form, the CDR3 reads TGTGCCAGCAGCCCAGCGGGAGTAATTTTGAATGAGCAGTTCTTC. This encodes CASSPAGVILNEQFF.

The chain employs TRBV5-6 and TRBJ1-1, with 7 bases that match TRBD1. CDR1 is SGHDT and CDR2 is YYEEEE in the germline V gene. The CDR3 has 15 amino acids. With 3 bases clipped from V and 1 base from J, the junction kept 6 bases outside the gene matches. In nucleotides, the CDR3 is TGTGCCAGCAGCTACGCAGGGGGAAGGAACACTGAAGCTTTCTTT. This translates into CASSYAGGRNTEAFF. Together with reference TRBV5-6 and TRBJ1-1, the CDR3 gives the full variable domain: DAGVTQSPTHLIKTRGQQVTLRCSPKSGHDTVSWYQQALGQGPQFIFQYYEEEERQRGNFPDRFSGHQFPNYSSELNVNALLLGDSALYLCASSYAGGRNTEAFFGQGTRLTVV.

The chain couples TRBV6-5 to TRBJ2-7; no definite D call. From germline, CDR1 is MNHEY and CDR2 SVGAGI. Trimming removed 0 bases from V and 0 bases from J, with 9 bases in between. CDR3 size: 15 residues. The CDR3: CASSYSQANSYEQYF. CDR3 nucleotides: TGTGCCAGCAGTTACTCCCAGGCTAACTCCTACGAGCAGTACTTC.

The gene calls are TRBV19 and TRBJ2-7, with a weak D call TRBD1 (5 bases). The germline gives CDR1 LNHDA, CDR2 SQIVND (reference sequence). This CDR3 is built from 14 residues. V was clipped by 5 bases and J by 2 bases, with 13 bases between them. CDR3 bases: TGTGCCAGTAGTCCCGGACACAGCACCTACGAGCAGTACTTC. Amino acids: CASSPGHSTYEQYF.